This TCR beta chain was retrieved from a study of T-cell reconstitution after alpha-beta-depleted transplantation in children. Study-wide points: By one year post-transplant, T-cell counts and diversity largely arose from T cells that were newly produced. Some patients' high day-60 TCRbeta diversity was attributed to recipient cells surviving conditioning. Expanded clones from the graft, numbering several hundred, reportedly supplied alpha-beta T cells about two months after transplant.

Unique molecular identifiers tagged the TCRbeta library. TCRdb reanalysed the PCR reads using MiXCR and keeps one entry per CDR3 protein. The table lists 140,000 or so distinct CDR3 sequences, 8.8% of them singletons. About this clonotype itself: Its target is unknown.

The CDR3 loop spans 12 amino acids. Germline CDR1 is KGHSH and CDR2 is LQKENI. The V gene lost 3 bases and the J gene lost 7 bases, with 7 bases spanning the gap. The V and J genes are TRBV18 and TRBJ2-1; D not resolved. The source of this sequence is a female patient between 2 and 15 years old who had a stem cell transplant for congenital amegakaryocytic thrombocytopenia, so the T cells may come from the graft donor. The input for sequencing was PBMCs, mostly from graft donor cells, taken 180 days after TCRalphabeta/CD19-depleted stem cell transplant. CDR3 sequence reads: CASSPIANEQFF. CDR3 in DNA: TGTGCCAGCTCACCTATAGCAAATGAGCAGTTCTTC.